This TCR beta chain was sequenced during a study of blood T cell repertoires in COVID-19. This table comes from immunoSEQ multiplex PCR, and its TCRdb copy is limited to in-frame clones, with some not included. The repertoire holds 150,000 or so clones, with 80% to 90% as singletons. V was shortened by 2 bases and J by 7 bases, with 14 bases between the two germline ends. This CDR3 is built from 15 residues. CDR1 MNHNS and CDR2 SASEGT come from the germline V gene. This clonotype originated in a woman aged 45 to 65 in a cohort sampled during active or convalescent COVID-19. The chain joins TRBV6-1 to TRBJ2-2; D remains unclear. Sequencing was performed on peripheral blood. The CDR3 sequence is CASSERPVVSGELFF. In nucleotides, the CDR3 is TGTGCCAGCAGTGAACGTCCTGTTGTTAGCGGGGAGCTGTTTTTT.